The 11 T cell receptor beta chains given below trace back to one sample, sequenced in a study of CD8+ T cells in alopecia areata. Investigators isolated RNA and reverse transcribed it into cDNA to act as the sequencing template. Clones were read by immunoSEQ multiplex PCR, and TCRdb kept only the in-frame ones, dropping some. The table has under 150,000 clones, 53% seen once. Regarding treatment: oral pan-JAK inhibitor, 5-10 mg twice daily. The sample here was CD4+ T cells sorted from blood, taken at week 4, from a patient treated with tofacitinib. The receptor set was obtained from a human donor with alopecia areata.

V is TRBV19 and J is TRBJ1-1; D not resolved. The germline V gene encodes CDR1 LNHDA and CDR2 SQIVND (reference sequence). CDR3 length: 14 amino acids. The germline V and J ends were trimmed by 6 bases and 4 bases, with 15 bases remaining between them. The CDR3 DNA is TGTGCCAGTAGGCCGGGAGTTATGTCCACTGAAGCTTTCTTT. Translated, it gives CASRPGVMSTEAFF.

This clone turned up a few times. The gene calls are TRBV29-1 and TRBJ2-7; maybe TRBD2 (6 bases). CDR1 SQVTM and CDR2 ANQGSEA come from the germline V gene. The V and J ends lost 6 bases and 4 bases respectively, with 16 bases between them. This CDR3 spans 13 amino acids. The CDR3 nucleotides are TGCAGCGTCGGGGGTCTATCCCTATACGAGCAGTACTTC. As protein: CSVGGLSLYEQYF.

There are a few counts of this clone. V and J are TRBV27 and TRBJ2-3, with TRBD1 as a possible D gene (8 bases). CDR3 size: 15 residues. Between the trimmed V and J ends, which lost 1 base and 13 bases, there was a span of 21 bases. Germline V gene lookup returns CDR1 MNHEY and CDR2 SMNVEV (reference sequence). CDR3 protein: CASSLLTGEGWKKYF. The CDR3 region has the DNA TGTGCCAGCAGTTTATTGACAGGGGAGGGATGGAAGAAGTATTTT.

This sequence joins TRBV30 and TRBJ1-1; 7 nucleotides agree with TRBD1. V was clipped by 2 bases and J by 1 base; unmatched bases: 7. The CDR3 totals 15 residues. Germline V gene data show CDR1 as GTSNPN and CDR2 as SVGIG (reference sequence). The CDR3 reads CAWSPMGQSNTEAFF. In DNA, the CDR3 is TGTGCCTGGAGTCCCATGGGACAGTCGAACACTGAAGCTTTCTTT.

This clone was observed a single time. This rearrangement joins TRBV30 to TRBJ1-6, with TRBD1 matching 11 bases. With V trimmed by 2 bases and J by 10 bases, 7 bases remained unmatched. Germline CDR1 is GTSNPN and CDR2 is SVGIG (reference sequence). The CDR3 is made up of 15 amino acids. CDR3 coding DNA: TGTGCCTGGAGTCTCTGGACAGGGGGCCGATCACCCCTCCACTTT. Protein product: CAWSLWTGGRSPLHF.

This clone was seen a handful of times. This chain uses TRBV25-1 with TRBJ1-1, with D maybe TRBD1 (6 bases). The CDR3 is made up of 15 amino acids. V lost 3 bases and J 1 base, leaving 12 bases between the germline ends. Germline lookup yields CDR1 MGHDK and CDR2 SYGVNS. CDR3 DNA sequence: TGTGCCAGCAGTGAGGAGGGCAGGGGGAACACTGAAGCTTTCTTT. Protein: CASSEEGRGNTEAFF.

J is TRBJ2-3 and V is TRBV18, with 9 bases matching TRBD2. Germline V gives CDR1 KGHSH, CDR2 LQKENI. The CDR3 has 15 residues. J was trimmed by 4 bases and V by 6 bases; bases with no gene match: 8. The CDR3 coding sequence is TGTGCCAGCTCTCCCTCTCGCGGGGGGGCAGATACGCAGTATTTT. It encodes CASSPSRGGADTQYF.

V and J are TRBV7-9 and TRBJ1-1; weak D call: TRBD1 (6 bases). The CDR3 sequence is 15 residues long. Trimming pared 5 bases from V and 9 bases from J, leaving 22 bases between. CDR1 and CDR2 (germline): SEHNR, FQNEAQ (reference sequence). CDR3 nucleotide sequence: TGTGCCAGCAGCAAAGGGGGGGAGGCGCCCCGGCAAGCTTTCTTT. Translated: CASSKGGEAPRQAFF.

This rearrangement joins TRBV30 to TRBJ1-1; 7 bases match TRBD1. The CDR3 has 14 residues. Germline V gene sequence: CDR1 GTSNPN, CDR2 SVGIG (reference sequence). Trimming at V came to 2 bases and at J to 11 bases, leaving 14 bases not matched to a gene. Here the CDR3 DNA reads TGTGCCTGGAGTCCAAGGGGGACAGTAGAAAATGCTTTCTTT. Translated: CAWSPRGTVENAFF.

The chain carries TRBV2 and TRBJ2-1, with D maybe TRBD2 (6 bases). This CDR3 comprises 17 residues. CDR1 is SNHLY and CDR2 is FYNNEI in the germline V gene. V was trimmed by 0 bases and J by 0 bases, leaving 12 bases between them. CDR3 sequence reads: CASSEARTGSSYNEQFF. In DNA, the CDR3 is TGTGCCAGCAGTGAAGCGCGGACCGGGAGCTCCTACAATGAGCAGTTCTTC.

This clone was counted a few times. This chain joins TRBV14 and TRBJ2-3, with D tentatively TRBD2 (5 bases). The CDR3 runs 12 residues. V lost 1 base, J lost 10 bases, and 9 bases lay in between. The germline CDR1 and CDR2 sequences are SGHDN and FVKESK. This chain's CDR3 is CASSQGGIAQYF. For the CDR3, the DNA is TGTGCCAGCAGCCAAGGAGGGATCGCGCAGTATTTT.